A selection of T cell receptor beta chains follows, all from one sample in a study of metastatic and nonmetastatic thyroid tumors. MiXCR re-clonotyped the PCR reads for TCRdb. This sample has roughly 18,000 clones, with approximately 35% found just once. The sample consisted of tumor tissue. The receptors come from a female donor with papillary thyroid cancer or a benign thyroid nodule (not recorded which). Some clones in this sample may be carry-over from other donors' samples. CDR3s include the opening cysteine and the closing phenylalanine or tryptophan. The order of the fields is clone size, D gene, V gene, J gene, CDR3 protein, CDR3 DNA. A D gene is named only where the DNA matches it firmly. Part of the rows lack a size; the others show once, few, many or a class for expanded clones.

clone size: -
D gene: TRBD2
V gene: TRBV6-5
J gene: TRBJ2-2
CDR3 protein: CASSYSRTSGRTGELFF
CDR3 DNA: TGTGCCAGCAGTTACTCCCGGACTAGCGGGAGGACCGGGGAGCTGTTTTTT

clone size: -
D gene: -
V gene: TRBV28
J gene: TRBJ2-7
CDR3 protein: CASSYYPGYEQYF
CDR3 DNA: TGTGCCAGCAGCTACTACCCAGGGTACGAGCAGTACTTC

clone size: few
D gene: -
V gene: TRBV6-1
J gene: TRBJ1-1
CDR3 protein: CASSKGGGGTEAFF
CDR3 DNA: TGTGCCAGCAGCAAAGGGGGGGGAGGTACTGAAGCTTTCTTT

clone size: once
D gene: TRBD1
V gene: TRBV11-3
J gene: TRBJ2-7
CDR3 protein: CASSFLPGQGTYEQYF
CDR3 DNA: TGTGCCAGCAGCTTCTTACCGGGACAGGGAACCTACGAGCAGTACTTC

clone size: medium-sized
D gene: TRBD1
V gene: TRBV5-1
J gene: TRBJ1-2
CDR3 protein: CASRQDRGGYTF
CDR3 DNA: TGCGCCAGCAGACAGGACAGGGGAGGCTACACCTTC

clone size: medium-sized
D gene: -
V gene: TRBV11-3
J gene: TRBJ2-7
CDR3 protein: CASSLSLGAYEQYF
CDR3 DNA: TGTGCCAGCAGCTTATCACTAGGTGCGTACGAGCAGTACTTC

clone size: medium-sized
D gene: -
V gene: TRBV7-2
J gene: TRBJ2-7
CDR3 protein: CASSSLLGDSYEQYF
CDR3 DNA: TGTGCCAGCAGCTCCCTTTTGGGGGACTCCTACGAGCAGTACTTC

clone size: few
D gene: -
V gene: TRBV6-1
J gene: TRBJ1-2
CDR3 protein: CASSGARGYTF
CDR3 DNA: TGTGCCAGCAGTGGGGCGAGGGGCTACACCTTC

clone size: large
D gene: -
V gene: TRBV20-1
J gene: TRBJ2-7
CDR3 protein: CSARGPNSPGGF
CDR3 DNA: TGCAGTGCTAGGGGCCCCAATTCCCCCGGAGGCTTC

clone size: -
D gene: -
V gene: TRBV5-1
J gene: TRBJ1-6
CDR3 protein: CASKPGYNSPLHF
CDR3 DNA: TGCGCCAGCAAACCAGGCTATAATTCACCCCTCCACTTT

clone size: -
D gene: -
V gene: TRBV27
J gene: TRBJ1-4
CDR3 protein: CASSLKQTNEKLFF
CDR3 DNA: TGTGCCAGCAGTTTAAAGCAAACTAATGAAAAACTGTTTTTT

clone size: -
D gene: -
V gene: TRBV6-2/TRBV6-3
J gene: TRBJ2-7
CDR3 protein: CASCYRERNEKYF
CDR3 DNA: TGTGCCAGCTGTTACAGGGAAAGGAACGAGAAGTACTTC

clone size: -
D gene: TRBD1
V gene: TRBV2
J gene: TRBJ1-5
CDR3 protein: CASSGQGGDQPQHF
CDR3 DNA: TGTGCCAGCAGTGGACAGGGAGGGGATCAGCCCCAGCATTTT

clone size: -
D gene: -
V gene: TRBV18
J gene: TRBJ2-1
CDR3 protein: CASSPAGQNEQFF
CDR3 DNA: TGTGCCAGCTCACCAGCCGGACAGAATGAGCAGTTCTTC

clone size: -
D gene: TRBD1
V gene: TRBV11-2
J gene: TRBJ1-1
CDR3 protein: CDTSNRGSVNTDAFF
CDR3 DNA: TGTGACACCAGCAACAGGGGCTCCGTAAACACTGATGCTTTCTTT

clone size: -
D gene: -
V gene: TRBV28
J gene: TRBJ1-3
CDR3 protein: CASSLWAGTGTNTIYF
CDR3 DNA: TGTGCCAGCAGTTTATGGGCAGGCACAGGGACCAACACCATATATTTT

clone size: -
D gene: -
V gene: TRBV2
J gene: TRBJ2-7
CDR3 protein: CASSEISKIFSYEQYF
CDR3 DNA: TGTGCCAGCAGTGAAATTAGTAAGATCTTTTCCTACGAGCAGTACTTC

clone size: -
D gene: -
V gene: TRBV11-3
J gene: TRBJ2-1
CDR3 protein: CATRQDSYNEQFF
CDR3 DNA: TGTGCCACCCGACAGGACTCCTACAATGAGCAGTTCTTC

clone size: medium-sized
D gene: -
V gene: TRBV6-1
J gene: TRBJ2-1
CDR3 protein: CASSPSDGSSYNEQFF
CDR3 DNA: TGTGCCAGCAGCCCAAGCGACGGGTCCTCCTACAATGAGCAGTTCTTC

clone size: many
D gene: TRBD2
V gene: TRBV7-9
J gene: TRBJ2-5
CDR3 protein: CASSLKRELVETQYF
CDR3 DNA: TGTGCCAGCAGCTTAAAGCGGGAGTTAGTTGAGACCCAGTACTTC

clone size: -
D gene: TRBD2
V gene: TRBV20-1
J gene: TRBJ2-3
CDR3 protein: CSASASGGWTDTQYF
CDR3 DNA: TGCAGTGCTTCGGCTAGCGGGGGATGGACAGATACGCAGTATTTT

clone size: -
D gene: -
V gene: TRBV5-1
J gene: TRBJ2-7
CDR3 protein: CASKPGGPYEQYF
CDR3 DNA: TGCGCCAGCAAACCAGGGGGGCCCTACGAGCAGTACTTC

clone size: few
D gene: -
V gene: TRBV24-1
J gene: TRBJ1-6
CDR3 protein: CATSSGSSYNSPLHF
CDR3 DNA: TGTGCCACCAGTTCCGGGAGCTCCTATAATTCACCCCTCCACTTT

clone size: few
D gene: -
V gene: TRBV28
J gene: TRBJ1-6
CDR3 protein: CASGRGGTHNSPLHF
CDR3 DNA: TGTGCCAGCGGAAGAGGGGGGACCCACAATTCACCCCTCCACTTT

clone size: few
D gene: -
V gene: TRBV6-1
J gene: TRBJ1-5
CDR3 protein: CASRVDINQPQHF
CDR3 DNA: TGTGCCAGCAGGGTAGATATCAATCAGCCCCAGCATTTT

clone size: medium-sized
D gene: -
V gene: TRBV29-1
J gene: TRBJ2-1
CDR3 protein: CSVESPSRSSYNEQFF
CDR3 DNA: TGCAGCGTTGAATCCCCTTCCCGAAGCTCCTACAATGAGCAGTTCTTC

clone size: few
D gene: TRBD1
V gene: TRBV28
J gene: TRBJ1-4
CDR3 protein: CATTGGREKLFF
CDR3 DNA: TGTGCCACTACAGGGGGGCGAGAAAAACTGTTTTTT

clone size: -
D gene: -
V gene: TRBV6-4
J gene: TRBJ2-7
CDR3 protein: CASLRLGSYEQYF
CDR3 DNA: TGTGCCAGCCTACGGTTGGGGTCCTACGAGCAGTACTTC

clone size: -
D gene: -
V gene: TRBV20-1
J gene: TRBJ2-2
CDR3 protein: CSARDFGRPETGELFF
CDR3 DNA: TGCAGTGCTAGAGATTTCGGCAGACCAGAGACCGGGGAGCTGTTTTTT

clone size: medium-sized
D gene: TRBD1
V gene: TRBV7-2
J gene: TRBJ2-1
CDR3 protein: CASNYRDRVNNEQFF
CDR3 DNA: TGTGCCAGCAATTACCGGGACAGGGTCAACAATGAGCAGTTCTTC

clone size: few
D gene: TRBD1
V gene: TRBV27
J gene: TRBJ2-7
CDR3 protein: CASRGTAYEQYF
CDR3 DNA: TGTGCCAGCAGAGGGACAGCCTACGAGCAGTACTTC

clone size: -
D gene: -
V gene: TRBV11-1
J gene: TRBJ2-3
CDR3 protein: CASSRHGTPTDTQYF
CDR3 DNA: TGTGCCAGCAGCCGACATGGAACTCCTACAGATACGCAGTATTTT

clone size: few
D gene: -
V gene: TRBV6-1
J gene: TRBJ1-2
CDR3 protein: CASTFWRDGYTF
CDR3 DNA: TGTGCCAGCACCTTTTGGAGGGATGGCTACACCTTC

clone size: -
D gene: -
V gene: TRBV7-2
J gene: TRBJ1-5
CDR3 protein: CASSLKGGNQPQHF
CDR3 DNA: TGTGCCAGCAGCTTAAAAGGGGGCAATCAGCCCCAGCATTTT

clone size: -
D gene: -
V gene: TRBV13
J gene: TRBJ2-1
CDR3 protein: CASSRYKPGGGEQFF
CDR3 DNA: TGTGCCAGCAGTCGGTACAAACCAGGAGGTGGTGAGCAGTTCTTC

clone size: few
D gene: -
V gene: TRBV20-1
J gene: TRBJ1-2
CDR3 protein: CSASVPREGGYTF
CDR3 DNA: TGCAGTGCTAGTGTCCCCAGGGAAGGCGGCTACACCTTC

clone size: -
D gene: TRBD1
V gene: TRBV7-2
J gene: TRBJ1-2
CDR3 protein: CASSADRGPYGYTF
CDR3 DNA: TGTGCCAGCAGCGCGGACAGGGGGCCGTATGGCTACACCTTC

clone size: -
D gene: -
V gene: TRBV30
J gene: TRBJ1-5
CDR3 protein: CAWSFQEPQHF
CDR3 DNA: TGTGCCTGGAGTTTTCAGGAGCCCCAGCATTTT

clone size: -
D gene: -
V gene: TRBV6-2/TRBV6-3
J gene: TRBJ1-5
CDR3 protein: CASSPSHQPQHF
CDR3 DNA: TGTGCCAGCAGCCCGAGTCATCAGCCCCAGCATTTT

clone size: -
D gene: TRBD1
V gene: TRBV5-1
J gene: TRBJ2-7
CDR3 protein: CASSPWTGGYEQYF
CDR3 DNA: TGCGCCAGCAGCCCGTGGACAGGGGGCTACGAGCAGTACTTC

clone size: few
D gene: TRBD1
V gene: TRBV27
J gene: TRBJ1-2
CDR3 protein: CASSSKAGGFLSYGYTF
CDR3 DNA: TGTGCCAGCAGTTCCAAGGCAGGGGGCTTCCTAAGCTATGGCTACACCTTC

clone size: few
D gene: -
V gene: TRBV6-5
J gene: TRBJ2-2
CDR3 protein: CASSYSLGSFTGELFF
CDR3 DNA: TGTGCCAGCAGTTACTCTTTGGGGTCCTTCACCGGGGAGCTGTTTTTT

clone size: medium-sized
D gene: TRBD2
V gene: TRBV7-2
J gene: TRBJ2-5
CDR3 protein: CASSLSMGLAGGPRETQYF
CDR3 DNA: TGTGCCAGCAGCTTATCTATGGGACTAGCGGGAGGCCCCCGAGAGACCCAGTACTTC

clone size: few
D gene: TRBD1
V gene: TRBV6-1
J gene: TRBJ2-3
CDR3 protein: CASSETGLDTQYF
CDR3 DNA: TGTGCCAGCAGCGAGACAGGGTTAGATACGCAGTATTTT

clone size: -
D gene: -
V gene: TRBV7-2
J gene: TRBJ2-7
CDR3 protein: CASSLSGPYEQYF
CDR3 DNA: TGTGCCAGCAGCTTATCAGGTCCCTACGAGCAGTACTTC

clone size: medium-sized
D gene: -
V gene: TRBV6-1
J gene: TRBJ2-2
CDR3 protein: CASSQLGVNTGELFF
CDR3 DNA: TGTGCCAGCAGTCAATTAGGGGTGAACACCGGGGAGCTGTTTTTT

clone size: many
D gene: TRBD1
V gene: TRBV29-1
J gene: TRBJ1-2
CDR3 protein: CSVSGTGGSGYTF
CDR3 DNA: TGCAGCGTTTCCGGGACAGGGGGCAGTGGCTACACCTTC

clone size: many
D gene: -
V gene: TRBV30
J gene: TRBJ2-1
CDR3 protein: CACRPPPGDNEQFF
CDR3 DNA: TGTGCCTGCCGTCCCCCGCCCGGAGACAATGAGCAGTTCTTC

clone size: -
D gene: -
V gene: TRBV4-3
J gene: TRBJ1-1
CDR3 protein: CASSQDGYAEAFF
CDR3 DNA: TGCGCCAGCAGCCAAGATGGTTACGCTGAAGCTTTCTTT

clone size: -
D gene: -
V gene: TRBV6-1
J gene: TRBJ1-1
CDR3 protein: CASREDRLSNTEAFF
CDR3 DNA: TGTGCCAGCAGGGAGGATCGGTTATCGAACACTGAAGCTTTCTTT